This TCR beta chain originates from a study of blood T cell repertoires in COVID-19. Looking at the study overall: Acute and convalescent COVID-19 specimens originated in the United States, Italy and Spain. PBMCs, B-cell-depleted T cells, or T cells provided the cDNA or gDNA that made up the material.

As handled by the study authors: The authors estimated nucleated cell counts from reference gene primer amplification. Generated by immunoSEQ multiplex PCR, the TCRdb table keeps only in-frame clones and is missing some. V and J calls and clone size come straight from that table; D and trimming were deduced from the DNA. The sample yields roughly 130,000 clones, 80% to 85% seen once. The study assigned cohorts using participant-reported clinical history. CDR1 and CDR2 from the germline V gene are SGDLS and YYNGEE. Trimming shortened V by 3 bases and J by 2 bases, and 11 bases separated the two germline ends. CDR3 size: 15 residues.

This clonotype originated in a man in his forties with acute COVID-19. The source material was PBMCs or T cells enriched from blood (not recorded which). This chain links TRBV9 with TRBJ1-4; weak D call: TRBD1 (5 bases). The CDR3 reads CASSARGSTNEKLFF. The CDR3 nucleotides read TGTGCCAGCAGCGCCCGGGGGTCGACTAATGAAAAACTGTTTTTT.